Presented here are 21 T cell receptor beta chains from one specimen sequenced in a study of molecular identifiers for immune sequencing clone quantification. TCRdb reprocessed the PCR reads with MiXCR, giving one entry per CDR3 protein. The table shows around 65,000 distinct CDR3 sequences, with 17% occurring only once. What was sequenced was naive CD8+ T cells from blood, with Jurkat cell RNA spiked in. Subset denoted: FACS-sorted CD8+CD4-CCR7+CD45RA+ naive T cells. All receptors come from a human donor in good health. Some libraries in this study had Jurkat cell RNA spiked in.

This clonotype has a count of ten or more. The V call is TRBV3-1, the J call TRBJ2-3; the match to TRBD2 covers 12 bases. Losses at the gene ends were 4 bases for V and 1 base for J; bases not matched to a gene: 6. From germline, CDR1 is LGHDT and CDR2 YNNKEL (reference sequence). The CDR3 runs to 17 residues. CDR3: CASSLPRTSGGTDTQYF. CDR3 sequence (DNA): TGTGCCAGCAGCCTTCCCCGGACTAGCGGGGGCACAGATACGCAGTATTTT.

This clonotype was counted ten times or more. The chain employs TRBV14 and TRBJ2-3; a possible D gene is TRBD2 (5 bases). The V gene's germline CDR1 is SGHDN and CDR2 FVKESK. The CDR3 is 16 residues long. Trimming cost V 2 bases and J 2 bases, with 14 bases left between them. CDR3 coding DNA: TGTGCCAGCAGCCAATTTGGGCCGGGATTCACAGATACGCAGTATTTT. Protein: CASSQFGPGFTDTQYF.

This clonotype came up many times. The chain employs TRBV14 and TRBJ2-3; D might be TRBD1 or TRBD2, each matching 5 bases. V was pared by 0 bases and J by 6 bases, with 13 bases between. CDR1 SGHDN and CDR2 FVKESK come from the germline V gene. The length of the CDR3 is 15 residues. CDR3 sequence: CASSQDGTPWDTQYF. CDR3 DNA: TGTGCCAGCAGCCAAGATGGGACCCCGTGGGATACGCAGTATTTT.

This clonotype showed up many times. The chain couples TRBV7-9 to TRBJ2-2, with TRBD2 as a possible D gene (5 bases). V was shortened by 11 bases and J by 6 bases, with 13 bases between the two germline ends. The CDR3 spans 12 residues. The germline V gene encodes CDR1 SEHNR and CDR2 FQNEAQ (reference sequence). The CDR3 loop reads CAGGSPSGELFF. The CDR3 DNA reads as TGTGCCGGAGGCAGTCCCTCCGGGGAGCTGTTTTTT. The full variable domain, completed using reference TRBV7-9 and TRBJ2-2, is DTGVSQNPRHKITKRGQNVTFRCDPISEHNRLYWYRQTLGQGPEFLTYFQNEAQLEKSRLLSDRFSAERPKGSFSTLEIQRTEQGDSAMYLCAGGSPSGELFFGEGSRLTVL.

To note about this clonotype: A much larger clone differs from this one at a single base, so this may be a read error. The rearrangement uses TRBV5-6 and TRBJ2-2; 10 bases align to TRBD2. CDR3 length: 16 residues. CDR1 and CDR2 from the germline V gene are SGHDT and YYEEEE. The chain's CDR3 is CASSLELAGNAGELFF. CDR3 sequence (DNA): TGTGCCAGCAGCTTGGAACTAGCGGGGAACGCCGGGGAGCTGTTTTTT.

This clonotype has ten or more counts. CDR3 protein: CSARPTGVTYEQYF. CDR3 bases: TGCAGTGCTAGGCCGACAGGTGTTACCTACGAGCAGTACTTC. The rearrangement joins TRBV20-1 to TRBJ2-7; D is possibly TRBD1 (6 bases). CDR1 and CDR2 from the germline V gene are DFQATT and SNEGSKA (reference sequence). V gave up 3 bases and J gave up 2 bases, with 14 bases separating them. The CDR3 has 14 amino acids.

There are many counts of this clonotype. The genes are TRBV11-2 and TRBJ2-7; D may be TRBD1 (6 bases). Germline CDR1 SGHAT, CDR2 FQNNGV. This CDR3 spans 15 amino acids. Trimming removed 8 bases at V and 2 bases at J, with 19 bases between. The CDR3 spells CASFPLNREPYEQYF. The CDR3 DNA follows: TGTGCCAGCTTCCCCCTTAACAGGGAGCCCTACGAGCAGTACTTC.

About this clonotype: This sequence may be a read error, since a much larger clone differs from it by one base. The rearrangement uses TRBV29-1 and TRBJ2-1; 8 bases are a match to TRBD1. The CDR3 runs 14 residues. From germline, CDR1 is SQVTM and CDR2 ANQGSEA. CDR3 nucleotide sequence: TGCAGCGGTGCGACAGGGGAAGGATACAATGGGCAGTTCTTC. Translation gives CSGATGEGYNGQFF.

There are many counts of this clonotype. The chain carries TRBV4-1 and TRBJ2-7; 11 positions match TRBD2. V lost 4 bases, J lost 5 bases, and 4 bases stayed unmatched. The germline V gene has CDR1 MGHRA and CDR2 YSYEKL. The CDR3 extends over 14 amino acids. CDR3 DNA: TGCGCCAGCAGCCTGGGACTAGCGGTCGACGAGCAGTACTTC. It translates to CASSLGLAVDEQYF.

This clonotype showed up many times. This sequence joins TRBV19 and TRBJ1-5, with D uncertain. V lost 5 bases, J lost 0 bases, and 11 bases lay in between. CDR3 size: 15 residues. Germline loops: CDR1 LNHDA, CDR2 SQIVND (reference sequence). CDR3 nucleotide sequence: TGTGCCAGTAGTCCTCGTGGGGTTAGCAATCAGCCCCAGCATTTT. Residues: CASSPRGVSNQPQHF.

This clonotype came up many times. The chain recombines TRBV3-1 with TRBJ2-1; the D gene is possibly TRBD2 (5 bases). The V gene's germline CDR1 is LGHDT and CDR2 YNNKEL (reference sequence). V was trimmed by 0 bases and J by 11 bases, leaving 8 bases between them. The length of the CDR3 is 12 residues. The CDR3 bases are TGTGCCAGCAGCCAAGAGGGAGCTCAGCAGTTCTTC. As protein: CASSQEGAQQFF.

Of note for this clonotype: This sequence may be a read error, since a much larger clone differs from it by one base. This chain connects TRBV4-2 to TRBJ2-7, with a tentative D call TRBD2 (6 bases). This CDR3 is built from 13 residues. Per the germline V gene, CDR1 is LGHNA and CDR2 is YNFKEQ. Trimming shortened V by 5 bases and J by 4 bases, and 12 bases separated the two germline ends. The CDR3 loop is CASSGGHSYEQYF. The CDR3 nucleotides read TGTGCCAGCAGCGGAGGGCACTCATACGAGCAGTACTTC.

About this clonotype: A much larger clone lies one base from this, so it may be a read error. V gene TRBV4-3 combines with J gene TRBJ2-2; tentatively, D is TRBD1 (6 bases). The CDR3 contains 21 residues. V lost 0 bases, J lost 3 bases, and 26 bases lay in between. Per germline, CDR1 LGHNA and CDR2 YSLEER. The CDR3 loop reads CASSQDLGQGSECSDTGELFF. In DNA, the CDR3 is TGCGCCAGCAGCCAAGATCTAGGCCAGGGGTCTGAGTGTTCAGACACCGGGGAGCTGTTTTTT.

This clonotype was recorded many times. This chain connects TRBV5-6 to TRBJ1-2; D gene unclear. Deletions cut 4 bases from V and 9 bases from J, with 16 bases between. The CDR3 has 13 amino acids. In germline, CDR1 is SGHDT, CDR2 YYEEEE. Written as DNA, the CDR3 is TGTGCCAGCAGCCCGGACTCCCCGGGAAGCTACACCTTC. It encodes CASSPDSPGSYTF.

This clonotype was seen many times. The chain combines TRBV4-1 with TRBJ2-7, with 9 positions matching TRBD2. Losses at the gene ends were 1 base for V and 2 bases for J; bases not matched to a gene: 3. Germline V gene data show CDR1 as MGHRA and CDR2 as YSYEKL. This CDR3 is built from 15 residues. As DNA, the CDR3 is TGCGCCAGCAGCCAAGTTAGCGGGAGCGCCTACGAGCAGTACTTC. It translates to CASSQVSGSAYEQYF.

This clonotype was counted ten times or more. The CDR3 nucleotides are TGTGCCAGCAGACCACCGGGACTAGCGGGAGGGAATGAGCAGTTCTTC. Translated: CASRPPGLAGGNEQFF. The chain carries TRBV6-5 and TRBJ2-1; the match to TRBD2 covers 16 bases. This CDR3 has 16 residues. Germline CDR1 and CDR2: MNHEY and SVGAGI. The V gene end was trimmed by 6 bases and the J gene end by 7 bases; junction bases not matched to a gene: 6.

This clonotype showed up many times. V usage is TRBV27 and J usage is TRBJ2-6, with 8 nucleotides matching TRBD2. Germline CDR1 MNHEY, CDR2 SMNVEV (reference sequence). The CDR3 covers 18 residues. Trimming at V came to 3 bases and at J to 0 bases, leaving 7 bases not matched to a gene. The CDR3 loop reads CASSLNSGDDSGANVLTF. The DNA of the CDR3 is TGTGCCAGCAGTTTGAATAGCGGGGATGACTCTGGGGCCAACGTCCTGACTTTC.

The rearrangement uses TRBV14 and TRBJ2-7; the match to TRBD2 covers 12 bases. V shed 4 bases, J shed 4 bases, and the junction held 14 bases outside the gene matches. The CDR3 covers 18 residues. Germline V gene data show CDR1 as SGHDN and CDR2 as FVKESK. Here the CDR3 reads CASSLRTSGTAGSYEQYF. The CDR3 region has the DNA TGTGCCAGCAGCCTCAGGACTAGCGGGACGGCGGGGTCGTACGAGCAGTACTTC.

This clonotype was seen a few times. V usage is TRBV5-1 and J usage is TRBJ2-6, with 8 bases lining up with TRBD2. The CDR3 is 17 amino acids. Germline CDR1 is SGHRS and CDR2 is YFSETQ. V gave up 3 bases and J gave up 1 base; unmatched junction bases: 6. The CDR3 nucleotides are TGCGCCAGCAGCTCACGGGGGGGGGGTTCTGGGGCCAACGTCCTGACTTTC. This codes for CASSSRGGGSGANVLTF.

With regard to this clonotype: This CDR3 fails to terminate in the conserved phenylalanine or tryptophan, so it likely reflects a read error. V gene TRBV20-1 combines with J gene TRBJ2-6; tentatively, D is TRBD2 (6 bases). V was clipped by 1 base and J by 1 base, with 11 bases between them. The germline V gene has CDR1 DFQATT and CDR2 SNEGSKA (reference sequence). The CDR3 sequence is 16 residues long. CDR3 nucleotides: TGCAGTGCTAGAGGGCGGGGTGGTTCTGGGGCCAACGTCCTGACTTGC. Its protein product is CSARGRGGSGANVLTC.

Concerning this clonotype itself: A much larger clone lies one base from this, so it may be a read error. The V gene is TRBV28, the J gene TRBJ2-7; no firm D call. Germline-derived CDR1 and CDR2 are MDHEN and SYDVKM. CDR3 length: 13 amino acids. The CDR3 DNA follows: TGTGCCGGCAGTTTATACTCAGCCTACGAGCAGTACTTC. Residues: CAGSLYSAYEQYF.